The clone carrying this T cell receptor (beta chain) was counted only a few times. Its antigen is currently unknown. These data are taken from a study of shared clonotypes between healthy human individuals. Study details: A couple of women and three men aged 18 to 49 made up the donors. Broader study findings: Specimens sampled were limited to blood, with tissue repertoires likely differing.

Adults of Caucasian background living in Nashville, Tennessee made up all donors. Sequencing was performed with immunoSEQ multiplex PCR; in TCRdb, only in-frame clones are kept and a portion is missing. In the table there are around 700,000 clones, approximately 75% of which are singletons. The TCR was taken from a woman under 40 in good health. The sequencing sample was made of memory CD4+ T cells sorted from blood. Subset specified: CD45RA-negative fraction.

The CDR3 protein is CASSLSSGGTNEKLFF. CDR3 DNA sequence: TGTGCCAGCAGTTTATCGTCAGGAGGCACTAATGAAAAACTGTTTTTT. The chain is built from TRBV28 and TRBJ1-4; D remains unclear. In germline, CDR1 is MDHEN, CDR2 SYDVKM. This CDR3 contains 16 residues. Trimming stripped 1 base from V and 2 bases from J, with 11 bases between. Filled out from reference TRBV28 and TRBJ1-4, the complete variable domain reads DVKVTQSSRYLVKRTGEKVFLECVQDMDHENMFWYRQDPGLGLRLIYFSYDVKMKEKGDIPEGYSVSREKKERFSLILESASTNQTSMYLCASSLSSGGTNEKLFFGSGTQLSVL.